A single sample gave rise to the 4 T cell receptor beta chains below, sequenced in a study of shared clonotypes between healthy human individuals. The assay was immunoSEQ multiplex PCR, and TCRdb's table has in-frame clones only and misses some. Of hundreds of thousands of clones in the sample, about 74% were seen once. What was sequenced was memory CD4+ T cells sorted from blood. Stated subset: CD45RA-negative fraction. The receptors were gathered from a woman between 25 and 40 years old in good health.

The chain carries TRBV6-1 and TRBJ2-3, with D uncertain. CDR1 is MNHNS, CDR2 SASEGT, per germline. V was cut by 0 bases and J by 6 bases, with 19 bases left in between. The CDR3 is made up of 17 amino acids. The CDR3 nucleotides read TGTGCCAGCAGTGAAGCGGCCGGAGCAGGAACAAGCGATACGCAGTATTTT. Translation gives CASSEAAGAGTSDTQYF.

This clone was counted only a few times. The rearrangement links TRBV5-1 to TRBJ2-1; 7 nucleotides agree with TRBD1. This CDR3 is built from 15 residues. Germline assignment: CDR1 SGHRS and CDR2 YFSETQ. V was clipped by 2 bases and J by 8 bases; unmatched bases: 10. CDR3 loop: CASSFNRGMYDEQFF. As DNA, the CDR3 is TGCGCCAGCAGCTTCAACAGGGGAATGTACGATGAGCAGTTCTTC.

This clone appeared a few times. CDR3 nucleotide sequence: TGTGCCAGCTCCCTCGGACTAGCGGGAGACAATGAGCAGTTCTTC. Translating it yields CASSLGLAGDNEQFF. The chain has TRBV18 and TRBJ2-1; 13 nucleotides line up with TRBD2. V was clipped by 6 bases and J by 5 bases; unmatched bases: 4. The CDR3 is 15 residues long. Per germline, CDR1 KGHSH and CDR2 LQKENI.

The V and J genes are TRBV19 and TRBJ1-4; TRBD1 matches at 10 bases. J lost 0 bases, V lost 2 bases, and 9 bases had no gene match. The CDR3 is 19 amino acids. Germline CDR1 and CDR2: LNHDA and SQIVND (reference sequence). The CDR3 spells CASSIRDRGFEATNEKLFF. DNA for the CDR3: TGTGCCAGTAGTATACGGGACAGGGGTTTTGAGGCAACTAATGAAAAACTGTTTTTT. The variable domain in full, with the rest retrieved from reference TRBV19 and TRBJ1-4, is DGGITQSPKYLFRKEGQNVTLSCEQNLNHDAMYWYRQDPGQGLRLIYYSQIVNDFQKGDIAEGYSVSREKKESFPLTVTSAQKNPTAFYLCASSIRDRGFEATNEKLFFGSGTQLSVL.